This T cell receptor (beta chain) was identified during a study of blood T cell repertoires in COVID-19. This clone appeared a few times. How the authors handled the data: From reference gene primer amplification, estimates of nucleated cell counts were derived. This table comes from immunoSEQ multiplex PCR, and its TCRdb copy is limited to in-frame clones, with some not included. D and trimming come from the DNA, and the V and J calls and clone size come from that table. The data show approximately 250,000 clones, 86% seen once. Trimming left V 2 bases short and J 1 base short, with 5 bases between. The CDR3 length is 13 residues. Germline V gene data show CDR1 as SEHNR and CDR2 as FQNEAQ (reference sequence).

Sequenced material: peripheral blood. The receptor was derived from a man between 40 and 49 years old with active or convalescent COVID-19. The chain carries TRBV7-9 and TRBJ1-1; a possible D gene is TRBD1 (5 bases). This chain's CDR3 is CASSLQGNTEAFF. The DNA for the CDR3 is TGTGCCAGCAGCTTACAGGGGAACACTGAAGCTTTCTTT.